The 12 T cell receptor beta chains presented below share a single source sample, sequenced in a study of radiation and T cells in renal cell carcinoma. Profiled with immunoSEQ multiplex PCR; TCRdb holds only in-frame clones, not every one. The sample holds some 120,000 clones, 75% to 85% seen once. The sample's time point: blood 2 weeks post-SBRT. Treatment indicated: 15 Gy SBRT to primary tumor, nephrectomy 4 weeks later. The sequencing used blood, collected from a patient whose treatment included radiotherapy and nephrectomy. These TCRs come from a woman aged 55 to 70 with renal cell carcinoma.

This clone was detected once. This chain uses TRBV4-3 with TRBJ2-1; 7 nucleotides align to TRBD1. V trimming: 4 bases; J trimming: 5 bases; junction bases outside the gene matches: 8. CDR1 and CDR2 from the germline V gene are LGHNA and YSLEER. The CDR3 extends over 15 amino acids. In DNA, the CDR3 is TGCGCCAGCAGCCTCGACAGGGAGATTAACAATGAGCAGTTCTTC. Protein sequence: CASSLDREINNEQFF.

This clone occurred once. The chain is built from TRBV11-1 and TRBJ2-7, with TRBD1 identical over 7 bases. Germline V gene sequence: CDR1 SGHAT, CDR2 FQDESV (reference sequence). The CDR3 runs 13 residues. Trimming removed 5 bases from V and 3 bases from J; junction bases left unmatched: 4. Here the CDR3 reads CASSRSGGYEQYF. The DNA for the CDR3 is TGTGCCAGCAGCCGCTCAGGGGGCTACGAGCAGTACTTC. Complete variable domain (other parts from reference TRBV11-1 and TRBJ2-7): EAEVAQSPRYKITEKSQAVAFWCDPISGHATLYWYRQILGQGPELLVQFQDESVVDDSQLPKDRFSAERLKGVDSTLKIQPAELGDSAMYLCASSRSGGYEQYFGPGTRLTVT.

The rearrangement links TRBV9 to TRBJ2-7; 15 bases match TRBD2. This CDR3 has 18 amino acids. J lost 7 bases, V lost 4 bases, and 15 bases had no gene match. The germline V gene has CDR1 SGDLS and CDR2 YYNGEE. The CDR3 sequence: CASSPPVRTSGRAGEQYF. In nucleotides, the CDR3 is TGTGCCAGCAGCCCTCCGGTCAGGACTAGCGGGAGGGCGGGAGAGCAGTACTTC.

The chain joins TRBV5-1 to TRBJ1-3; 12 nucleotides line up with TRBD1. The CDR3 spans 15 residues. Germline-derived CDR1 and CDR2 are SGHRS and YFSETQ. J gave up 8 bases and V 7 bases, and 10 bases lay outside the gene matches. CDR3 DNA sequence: TGCGCCAGCCGACCGGGACAGGGGGCATTGGACACCATATATTTT. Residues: CASRPGQGALDTIYF. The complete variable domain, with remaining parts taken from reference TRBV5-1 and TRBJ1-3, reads KAGVTQTPRYLIKTRGQQVTLSCSPISGHRSVSWYQQTPGQGLQFLFEYFSETQRNKGNFPGRFSGRQFSNSRSEMNVSTLELGDSALYLCASRPGQGALDTIYFGEGSWLTVV.

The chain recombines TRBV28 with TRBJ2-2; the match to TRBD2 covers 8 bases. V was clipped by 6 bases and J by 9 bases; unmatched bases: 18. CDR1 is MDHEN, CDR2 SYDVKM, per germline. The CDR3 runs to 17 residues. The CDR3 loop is CASSTGGLAGLGRELFF. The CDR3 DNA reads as TGTGCCAGCAGCACCGGGGGCCTAGCGGGTTTAGGCCGGGAGCTGTTTTTT.

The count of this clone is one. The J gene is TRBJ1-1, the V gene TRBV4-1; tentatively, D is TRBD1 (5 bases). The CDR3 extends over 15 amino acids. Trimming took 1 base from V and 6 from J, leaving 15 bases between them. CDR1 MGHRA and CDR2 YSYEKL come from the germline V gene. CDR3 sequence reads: CASSQGGGEPSEAFF. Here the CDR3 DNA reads TGCGCCAGCAGCCAAGGTGGAGGGGAACCATCTGAAGCTTTCTTT.

The DNA for the CDR3 is TGTGCCAGCAGTGAAGCTGGGACGTGGGGCTACACCTTC. This codes for CASSEAGTWGYTF. The chain is built from TRBV6-1 and TRBJ1-2, with D possibly TRBD1 on 5 matching bases. Germline V gives CDR1 MNHNS, CDR2 SASEGT. The V and J ends lost 0 bases and 8 bases respectively, with 10 bases between them. CDR3 size: 13 residues.

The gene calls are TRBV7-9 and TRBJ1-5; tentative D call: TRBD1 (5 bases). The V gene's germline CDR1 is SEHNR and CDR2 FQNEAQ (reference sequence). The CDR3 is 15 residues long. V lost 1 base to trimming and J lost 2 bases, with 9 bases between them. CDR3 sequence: CASSLGMGGNQPQHF. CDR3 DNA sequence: TGTGCCAGCAGCTTAGGAATGGGGGGCAATCAGCCCCAGCATTTT.

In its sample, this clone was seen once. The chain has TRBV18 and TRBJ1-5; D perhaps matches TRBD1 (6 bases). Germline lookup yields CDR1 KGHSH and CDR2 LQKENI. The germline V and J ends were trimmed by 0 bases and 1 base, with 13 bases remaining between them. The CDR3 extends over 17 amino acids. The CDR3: CASSPPGAQASNQPQHF. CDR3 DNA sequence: TGTGCCAGCTCACCACCGGGGGCACAGGCCAGCAATCAGCCCCAGCATTTT.

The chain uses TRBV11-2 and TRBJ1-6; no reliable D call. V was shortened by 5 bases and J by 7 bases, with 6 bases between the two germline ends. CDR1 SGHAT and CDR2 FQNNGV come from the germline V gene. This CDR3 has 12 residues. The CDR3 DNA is TGTGCCAGCAGCCTACGAAATTCACCCCTCCACTTT. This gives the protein CASSLRNSPLHF.

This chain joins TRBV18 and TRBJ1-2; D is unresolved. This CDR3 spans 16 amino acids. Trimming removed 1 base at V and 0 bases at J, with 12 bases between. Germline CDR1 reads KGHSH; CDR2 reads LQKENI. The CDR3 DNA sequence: TGTGCCAGCTCACCACGAGGCGGAGACTCTAACTATGGCTACACCTTC. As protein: CASSPRGGDSNYGYTF.

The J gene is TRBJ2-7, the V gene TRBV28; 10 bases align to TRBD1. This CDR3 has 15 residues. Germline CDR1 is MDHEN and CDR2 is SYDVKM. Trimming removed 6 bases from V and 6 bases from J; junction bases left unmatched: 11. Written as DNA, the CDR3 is TGTGCCAGCAGCCGACGGAGGACAGGGGGAGGCGAGCAGTACTTC. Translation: CASSRRRTGGGEQYF. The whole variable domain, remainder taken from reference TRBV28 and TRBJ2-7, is DVKVTQSSRYLVKRTGEKVFLECVQDMDHENMFWYRQDPGLGLRLIYFSYDVKMKEKGDIPEGYSVSREKKERFSLILESASTNQTSMYLCASSRRRTGGGEQYFGPGTRLTVT.